These T cell receptor beta chains were read from a single sample in a study of OX40 agonist ivuxolimab in advanced cancers. Clones were read by immunoSEQ multiplex PCR, and TCRdb kept only the in-frame ones, dropping some. The data show tens of thousands of clones, around 86% seen once. The material was CD4+ or CD8+ T cells sorted from blood, obtained in a trial of the OX40 agonist ivuxolimab. The receptor set was obtained from an adult with an advanced solid tumor such as melanoma, head and neck, liver or kidney cancer. The CDR3 runs from the conserved cysteine through the conserved F or W. Rows may omit the clone size; those that give it use once, few, many or a size class.

TRBV20-1,-,CSARREGEAFF
TRBV2,-,CASSEEGLHNYGYTF
TRBV2,-,CASSEQDTQYF
TRBV7-8,-,CASSLVASSGGTQYF
TRBV11-2,-,CASSSPTGGFTGELFF
TRBV10-3,-,CAISRERTKNIQYF
TRBV18,-,CASSPTTRRAGELFF
TRBV19,-,CASSIGLAGTTGGGQFF
TRBV4-2,once,CASSPSPRTNYGYTF
TRBV6-6,few,CASIAQGMNSPLHF
TRBV7-6,-,CASSSPALNTGELFF
TRBV11-2,-,CASSLDRIPGFHNSPLHF
TRBV7-8,-,CASSSGQTTRTGELFF
TRBV5-4,-,CASSFGIDEKLFF
TRBV19,-,CASSIGTHSYGYTF
TRBV5-1,-,CASSLAGTGRAEAFF
TRBV29-1,-,CSAWRDTGEAFF
TRBV11-2,-,CASSLESSYEQYF
TRBV11-2,-,CASSFGGRKLYF
TRBV11-3,once,CASSLNFLAEETQYF
TRBV7-3,-,CASSLSVPATQYF
TRBV29-1,-,CSVVHRNHAKSTDTQYF
TRBV28,-,CATSTGGDEQYF
TRBV7-8,-,CASSSHRVVNYNSPLHF
TRBV5-1,-,CASRRAGESNTGELFF
TRBV5-1,-,CASSLESAQETQYF
TRBV19,-,CASSIGGGPTTDTQYF
TRBV18,-,CASSREYQETQYF
TRBV28,-,CASRPDSTDTQYF
TRBV15,-,CATSRVRIGVGGYTF
TRBV15,-,CATSREVGTGGYNEQFF
TRBV2,-,CASTNRDSYLNTEAFF
TRBV19,-,CATSSFNQPQHF
TRBV11-2,-,CASSLTQNTEAFF
TRBV7-2,-,CASSPRGAGEKLFF
TRBV5-8,-,CASSSQIVVSGNTIYF
TRBV7-2,-,CASSVFQGTSVNNEQFF
TRBV19,-,CASSIGGGYEQYF
TRBV28,-,CASRPAWTGGIYEQYF
TRBV5-5,-,CASSFSGGKNIQYF
TRBV7-3,-,CASSSGAETGELFF
TRBV2,-,CASGKQGGNQPQHF
TRBV4-3,-,CASSQSAAYEQYF
TRBV11-3,-,CASSRLQGGTEAFF
TRBV5-1,-,CASSLGWDNEKLFF
TRBV7-3,-,CASSRAFTTYNEQFF
TRBV7-9,-,CASSQTPISGGSNQPQHF
TRBV18,once,CASSPPGWGALGAEAFF
TRBV2,-,CASSAQGEHYEQYF
TRBV6-4,once,CASSDSSGLADPLQETQYF
TRBV4-1,-,CASSLTSWQAQETQYF
TRBV19,-,CASSIGGAAANQPQHF